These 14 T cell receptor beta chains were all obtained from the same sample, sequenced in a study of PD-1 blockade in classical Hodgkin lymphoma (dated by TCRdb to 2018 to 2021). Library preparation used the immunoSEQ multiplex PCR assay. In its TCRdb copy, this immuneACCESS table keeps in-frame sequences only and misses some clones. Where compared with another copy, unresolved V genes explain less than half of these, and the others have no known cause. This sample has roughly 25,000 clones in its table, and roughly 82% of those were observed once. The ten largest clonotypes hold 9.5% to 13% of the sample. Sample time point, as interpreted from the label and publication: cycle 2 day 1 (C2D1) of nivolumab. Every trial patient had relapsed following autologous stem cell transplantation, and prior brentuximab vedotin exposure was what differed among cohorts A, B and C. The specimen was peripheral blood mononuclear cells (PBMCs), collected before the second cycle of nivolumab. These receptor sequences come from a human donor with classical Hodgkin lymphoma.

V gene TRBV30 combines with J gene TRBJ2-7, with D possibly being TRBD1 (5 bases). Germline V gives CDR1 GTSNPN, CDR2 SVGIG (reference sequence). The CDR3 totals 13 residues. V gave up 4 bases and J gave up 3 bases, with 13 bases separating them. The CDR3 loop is CAWTTGPIYEQYF. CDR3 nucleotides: TGTGCCTGGACTACAGGACCCATCTACGAGCAGTACTTC.

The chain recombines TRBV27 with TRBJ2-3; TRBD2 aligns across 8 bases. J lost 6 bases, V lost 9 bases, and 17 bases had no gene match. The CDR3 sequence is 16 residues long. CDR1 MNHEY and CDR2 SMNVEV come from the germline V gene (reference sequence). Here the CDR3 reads CASTFIAGTRVDTQYF. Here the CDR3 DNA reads TGTGCCAGTACCTTCATAGCGGGGACCCGCGTGGATACGCAGTATTTT.

The CDR3 nucleotides are TGCAGCGTATGGGACAGGGGGTCCTACGAGCAGTACTTC. It specifies CSVWDRGSYEQYF. V and J are TRBV29-1 and TRBJ2-7; 11 nucleotides agree with TRBD1. The V gene's germline CDR1 is SQVTM and CDR2 ANQGSEA. Germline trimming cut 6 bases from V and 1 base from J; bases unmatched to any gene: 2. The CDR3 length is 13 residues.

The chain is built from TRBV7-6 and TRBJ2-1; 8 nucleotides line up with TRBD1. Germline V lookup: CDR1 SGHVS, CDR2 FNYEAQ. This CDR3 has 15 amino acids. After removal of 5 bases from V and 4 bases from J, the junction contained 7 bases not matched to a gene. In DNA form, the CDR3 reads TGTGCCAGCAGCCCCGACAGGGGTTTATACAATGAGCAGTTCTTC. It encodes CASSPDRGLYNEQFF.

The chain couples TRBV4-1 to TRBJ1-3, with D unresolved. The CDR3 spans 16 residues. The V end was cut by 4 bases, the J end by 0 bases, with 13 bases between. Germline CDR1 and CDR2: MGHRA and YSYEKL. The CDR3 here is CASSPTIALSGNTIYF. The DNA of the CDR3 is TGCGCCAGCAGCCCTACTATAGCTCTCTCTGGAAACACCATATATTTT.

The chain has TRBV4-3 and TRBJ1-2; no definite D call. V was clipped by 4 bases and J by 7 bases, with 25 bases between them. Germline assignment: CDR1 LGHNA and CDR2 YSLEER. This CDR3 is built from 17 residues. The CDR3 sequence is CASSPLGVASPGSGYTF. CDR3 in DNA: TGCGCCAGCAGCCCCTTGGGCGTAGCATCTCCAGGTTCTGGCTACACCTTC.

For the CDR3, the DNA is TGTGCCAGCAGCTTAACCGACCCGGGGGGCCCCTACGAGCAGTACTTC. This gives the protein CASSLTDPGGPYEQYF. The gene calls are TRBV7-9 and TRBJ2-7; D might be TRBD2 (7 bases). The V gene's germline CDR1 is SEHNR and CDR2 FQNEAQ (reference sequence). Trimming removed 2 bases at V and 2 bases at J, with 16 bases between. This CDR3 comprises 16 residues.

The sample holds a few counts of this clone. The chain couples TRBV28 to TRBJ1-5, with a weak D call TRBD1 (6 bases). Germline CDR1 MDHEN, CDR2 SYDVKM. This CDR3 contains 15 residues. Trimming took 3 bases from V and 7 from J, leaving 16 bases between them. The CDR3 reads CASSFWGQTGQPQHF. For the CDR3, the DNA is TGTGCCAGCAGTTTCTGGGGACAAACGGGCCAGCCCCAGCATTTT.

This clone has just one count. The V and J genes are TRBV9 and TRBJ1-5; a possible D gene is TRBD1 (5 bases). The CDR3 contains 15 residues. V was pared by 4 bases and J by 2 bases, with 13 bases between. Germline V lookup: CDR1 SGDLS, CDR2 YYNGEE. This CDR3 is CASSPRGDGNQPQHF. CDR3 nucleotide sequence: TGTGCCAGCAGCCCACGGGGGGATGGCAATCAGCCCCAGCATTTT.

CDR3 in amino acids: CASSVYGRADEQFF. DNA for the CDR3: TGTGCCAGCAGCGTATACGGTAGGGCAGATGAGCAGTTCTTC. This chain links TRBV9 with TRBJ2-1; D gene uncertain. This CDR3 region has 14 residues. V dropped 1 base and J dropped 8 bases, with 13 bases sitting between them. Germline V lookup: CDR1 SGDLS, CDR2 YYNGEE.

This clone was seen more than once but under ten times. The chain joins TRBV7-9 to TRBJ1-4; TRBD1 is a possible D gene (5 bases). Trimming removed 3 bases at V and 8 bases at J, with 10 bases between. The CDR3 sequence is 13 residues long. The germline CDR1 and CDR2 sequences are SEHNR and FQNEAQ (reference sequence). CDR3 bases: TGTGCCAGCAGCTTTGGACATTCCGAAAAACTGTTTTTT. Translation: CASSFGHSEKLFF.

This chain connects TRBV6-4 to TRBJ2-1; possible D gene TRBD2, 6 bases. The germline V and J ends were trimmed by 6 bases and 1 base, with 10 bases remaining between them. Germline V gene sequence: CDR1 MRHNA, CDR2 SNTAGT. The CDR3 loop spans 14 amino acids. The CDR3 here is CASSVAVSYNEQFF. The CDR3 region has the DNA TGTGCCAGCAGCGTAGCGGTGTCCTACAATGAGCAGTTCTTC.

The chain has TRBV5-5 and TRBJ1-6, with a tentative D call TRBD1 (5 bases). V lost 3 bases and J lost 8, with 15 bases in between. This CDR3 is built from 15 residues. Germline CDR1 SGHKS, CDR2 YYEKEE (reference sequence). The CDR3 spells CASSSVPGGYSPLHF. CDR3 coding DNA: TGTGCCAGCAGCTCGGTGCCTGGGGGTTATTCACCCCTCCACTTT.

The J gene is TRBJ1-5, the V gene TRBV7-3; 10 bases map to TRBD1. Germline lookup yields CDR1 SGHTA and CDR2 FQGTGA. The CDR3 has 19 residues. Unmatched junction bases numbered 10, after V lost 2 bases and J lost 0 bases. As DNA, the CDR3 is TGTGCCAGCAGCTTACACGGGGGACAGGGGACTTATAGCAATCAGCCCCAGCATTTT. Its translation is CASSLHGGQGTYSNQPQHF.